The source of this T cell receptor (beta chain) is a study of shared clonotypes between healthy human individuals. Some clones are missing from TCRdb's copy, which holds only in-frame ones; the method was immunoSEQ multiplex PCR. In the table there are fewer than 600,000 clones, roughly 79% of which are singletons. The CDR3 loop spans 13 amino acids. V dropped 5 bases and J dropped 1 base, with 7 bases sitting between them. In germline, CDR1 is MGHDK, CDR2 SYGVNS. This clone was seen more than once but under ten times. The sequencing sample was made of PBMCs. The chain couples TRBV25-1 to TRBJ2-3; no reliable D call. This TCR derives from a woman in her thirties or forties in good health. Some clones in this sample may be carry-over from other donors' samples. The chain's CDR3 is CASSSQGTDTQYF. The CDR3, as DNA: TGTGCCAGCAGTAGTCAGGGCACAGATACGCAGTATTTT.